Given below is one T cell receptor (beta chain) in context. The data stem from a study of T cell changes during pregnancy in multiple sclerosis. TCRdb's copy holds only in-frame clones and misses some; the assay was immunoSEQ multiplex PCR. The table has over 35,000 clones, 90% seen once. The CDR3 runs to 17 residues. The trim removed 6 bases at V and 0 bases at J, leaving 11 bases unmatched. The germline CDR1 and CDR2 sequences are SQVTM and ANQGSEA. This clonotype was obtained from a female donor with multiple sclerosis, enrolled in a pregnancy study. Sequencing used CD8+ T cells from peripheral blood mononuclear cells, obtained in the first trimester of pregnancy. The rearrangement links TRBV29-1 to TRBJ2-7, with TRBD2 identical over 13 bases. CDR3 in amino acids: CSVVGLAGAMSSYEQYF. CDR3 DNA sequence: TGCAGCGTCGTAGGACTAGCGGGAGCTATGAGCTCCTACGAGCAGTACTTC.